Below, 7 T cell receptor beta chains from the same sample are listed, as sequenced in a study of response to subunit inactivated influenza vaccine. MiXCR, applied by TCRdb to the RT-PCR reads, yields one record per CDR3 protein. The sample consists of some 500,000 distinct CDR3 sequences, approximately 12% of them appearing once. The sequencing used PBMCs from blood, collected 40 to 50 days after vaccination. These receptors all stem from a man in his fifties who received an inactivated influenza vaccine.

The chain recombines TRBV5-1 with TRBJ2-7, with D possibly TRBD2 on 6 matching bases. Deletions cut 3 bases from V and 5 bases from J, with 21 bases between. The CDR3 totals 16 residues. Germline V lookup: CDR1 SGHRS, CDR2 YFSETQ. The CDR3: CASSSSVRRAIDEQYF. As DNA, the CDR3 is TGCGCCAGCAGCTCTTCGGTAAGGAGGGCCATAGACGAGCAGTACTTC.

The chain carries TRBV15 and TRBJ2-7; 7 bases are shared with TRBD2. CDR1 is LNHNV, CDR2 YYDKDF, per germline (reference sequence). This CDR3 region has 15 residues. V gave up 4 bases and J gave up 2 bases; unmatched junction bases: 8. CDR3 bases: TGTGCCACCAGCATCGGGACTACCCCAACCTACGAGCAGTACTTC. Translating gives CATSIGTTPTYEQYF.

This clonotype has more than one count but fewer than ten. The DNA for the CDR3 is TGTGCCAGCAGCTTTTATCGGGACAGTGCCTTATATGGCTACACCTTC. This sequence encodes CASSFYRDSALYGYTF. This chain connects TRBV7-9 to TRBJ1-2; 7 bases fit TRBD1. Per the germline V gene, CDR1 is SEHNR and CDR2 is FQNEAQ (reference sequence). This CDR3 is 16 amino acids long. V trimming: 3 bases; J trimming: 5 bases; junction bases outside the gene matches: 12. Combining the CDR3 with reference TRBV7-9 and TRBJ1-2 gives the whole variable domain DTGVSQNPRHKITKRGQNVTFRCDPISEHNRLYWYRQTLGQGPEFLTYFQNEAQLEKSRLLSDRFSAERPKGSFSTLEIQRTEQGDSAMYLCASSFYRDSALYGYTFGSGTRLTVV.

The DNA of the CDR3 is TGTGCCAGCAGCTTAGGCAAGACAGCTCTCCACGAGCAGTACTTC. Its protein product is CASSLGKTALHEQYF. V usage is TRBV7-9 and J usage is TRBJ2-7; TRBD1 is a possible D gene (5 bases). Germline CDR1 and CDR2: SEHNR and FQNEAQ (reference sequence). V gave up 1 base and J gave up 5 bases, with 15 bases separating them. This CDR3 has 15 residues.

This clonotype was counted only a few times. J is TRBJ1-2 and V is TRBV20-1, with TRBD1 matching 7 bases. Trimming at V came to 5 bases and at J to 5 bases, leaving 8 bases not matched to a gene. Germline V CDR1 and CDR2: DFQATT, SNEGSKA (reference sequence). The CDR3 loop spans 13 amino acids. The CDR3 reads CSASTDRAYGYTF. The CDR3 DNA sequence: TGCAGTGCTTCTACAGACAGGGCTTATGGCTACACCTTC.

The rearrangement uses TRBV7-2 and TRBJ1-2, with TRBD1 matching over 8 bases. The V segment lost 1 base and the J segment 0 bases; nucleotides outside the gene matches: 4. Germline CDR1 and CDR2: SGHTA and FQGNSA. This CDR3 contains 16 residues. The CDR3 protein is CASSLVGTGTNYGYTF. The CDR3 DNA reads as TGTGCCAGCAGCTTAGTCGGGACAGGAACTAACTATGGCTACACCTTC.

In its sample, this clonotype was seen a few times. This chain links TRBV5-5 with TRBJ2-7; the match to TRBD1 covers 7 bases. Germline CDR1 reads SGHKS; CDR2 reads YYEKEE (reference sequence). This CDR3 is built from 15 residues. The V gene end was trimmed by 0 bases and the J gene end by 4 bases; junction bases not matched to a gene: 7. CDR3 loop: CASSLATGIFYEQYF. The CDR3 region has the DNA TGTGCCAGCAGCTTGGCGACAGGGATCTTTTACGAGCAGTACTTC.